This TCR beta chain was sequenced for a study of blood T cell repertoires in COVID-19. Turning to the study itself: Donors in the United States, Italy and Spain gave samples during acute or convalescent COVID-19.

The table came from immunoSEQ multiplex PCR; TCRdb's copy has only in-frame clones and leaves some out. The repertoire holds 50,000 to 55,000 clones, 87% seen once, with around 4% in the top ten. V lost 2 bases, J lost 1 base, and 9 bases lay in between. This CDR3 spans 14 amino acids. Germline assignment: CDR1 MGHRA and CDR2 YSYEKL. This clone was observed once. Other DNA sequences in the same sample also yield this CDR3. Material for sequencing was peripheral blood. The chain employs TRBV4-1 and TRBJ2-7, with D perhaps TRBD1 (6 bases). The TCR was taken from a man aged 45 to 65 with acute or convalescent COVID-19. The CDR3 is CASSQTTGSYEQYF. The CDR3 DNA sequence: TGCGCCAGCAGCCAAACTACAGGGTCCTACGAGCAGTACTTC.